This TCR beta chain was sequenced for a study of Ad26.COV2.S vaccination and SARS-CoV-2 variants. Study-level findings and limits: Comparability of non-spike TCR breadth was observed across vaccine and placebo recipients.

Treatment described: some 19 received Ad26.COV2.S at low or high dose, single or two shots; about five received placebo; per-sample allocation not given. Day 63 following the first vaccine or placebo injection was when the samples were taken. Points on this clone: The antigen is unknown.

Here immunoSEQ multiplex PCR was the method, and the copy in TCRdb shows in-frame clones only, minus some. The table includes 350,000 to 550,000 clones, 89% detected once. Germline V gives CDR1 SGHTS, CDR2 YDEGEE. This CDR3 spans 10 amino acids. Trimming took 3 bases from V and 11 from J, leaving 6 bases between them. The source of this sequence is a person between 18 and 65 years old who received the Ad26.COV2.S COVID-19 vaccine or a placebo. The V gene is TRBV5-8, the J gene TRBJ1-5; no clear D. The sample in question was peripheral blood, obtained in a trial of Ad26.COV2.S vaccine versus placebo. The CDR3 here is CASSSRAQHF. Here the CDR3 DNA reads TGTGCCAGCAGCTCCCGCGCCCAGCATTTT.